The 20 T cell receptor beta chains below all came from one sample that was sequenced in a study of cytomegalovirus exposure and HLA in healthy donors. It was with 60 Vbeta and 13 Jbeta primers that the PCR ran. The assay was immunoSEQ multiplex PCR, and TCRdb's table has in-frame clones only and misses some. The sample includes 150,000 to 250,000 clones, less than 85% of them seen just once. Sequenced input: PBMCs. The origin of the receptors is a girl between 10 and 17 years old in good health and CMV-seropositive.

This clone was seen only a few times. The chain couples TRBV4-2 to TRBJ2-7, with D maybe TRBD1 (5 bases). This CDR3 contains 15 residues. Looked up from germline, CDR1 is LGHNA and CDR2 is YNFKEQ. Between the trimmed V and J ends, which lost 1 base and 2 bases, there was a span of 12 bases. CDR3 sequence (DNA): TGTGCCAGCAGCCAAGGTTTGTCAGGGACCTACGAGCAGTACTTC. Its protein is CASSQGLSGTYEQYF.

The DNA for the CDR3 is TGTGCCAGCAGCCTTTTCCCTGAAAAACTGTTTTTT. It translates to CASSLFPEKLFF. The genes are TRBV7-8 and TRBJ1-4; D is ambiguous. The CDR3 spans 12 residues. V dropped 5 bases and J dropped 7 bases, with 8 bases sitting between them. Germline V CDR1 and CDR2: SGHVS, FQNEAQ.

The chain is built from TRBV5-4 and TRBJ2-3; 7 bases are shared with TRBD2. The CDR3 spans 16 residues. The germline gives CDR1 SGHNT, CDR2 YYREEE (reference sequence). Trimming at V came to 4 bases and at J to 5 bases, leaving 13 bases not matched to a gene. CDR3 bases: TGTGCCAGCAGCCGGGACTACACGGCTGCCATAGATACGCAGTATTTT. Translating gives CASSRDYTAAIDTQYF.

The chain carries TRBV4-2 and TRBJ2-5; 11 nucleotides agree with TRBD2. With V trimmed by 4 bases and J by 2 bases, 3 bases remained unmatched. Germline V gives CDR1 LGHNA, CDR2 YNFKEQ. The CDR3 runs to 15 residues. CDR3 loop: CASSPGLAAQETQYF. The CDR3 coding sequence is TGTGCCAGCAGCCCGGGACTAGCGGCTCAAGAGACCCAGTACTTC.

The chain joins TRBV6-6 to TRBJ2-5; 8 nucleotides line up with TRBD1. Trimming removed 4 bases from V and 5 bases from J; junction bases left unmatched: 9. CDR3 length equals 15 residues. Germline V CDR1 and CDR2: MNHNY, SVGAGI (reference sequence). The CDR3 DNA reads as TGTGCCAGCAGTTCTCCGCCAGGGGGCGGGGAGACCCAGTACTTC. This gives the protein CASSSPPGGGETQYF.

This rearrangement joins TRBV30 to TRBJ1-5; D gene unclear. V was trimmed by 2 bases and J by 0 bases, leaving 8 bases between them. The CDR3 totals 14 residues. Germline CDR1 is GTSNPN and CDR2 is SVGIG (reference sequence). The CDR3 protein is CAWSPPFSNQPQHF. The CDR3 nucleotides are TGTGCCTGGAGTCCCCCGTTTAGCAATCAGCCCCAGCATTTT.

This clone was recorded a few times. The V call is TRBV29-1, the J call TRBJ2-7; 9 nucleotides agree with TRBD1. Germline V CDR1 and CDR2: SQVTM, ANQGSEA. V was clipped by 6 bases and J by 5 bases; unmatched bases: 5. This CDR3 has 12 amino acids. The CDR3 loop reads CSVGQGMDEQYF. Here the CDR3 DNA reads TGCAGCGTCGGACAGGGGATGGACGAGCAGTACTTC.

This chain joins TRBV2 and TRBJ1-3; unclear D gene. Germline assignment: CDR1 SNHLY and CDR2 FYNNEI. The CDR3 sequence is 13 residues long. Deletions cut 6 bases from V and 1 base from J, with 7 bases between. DNA for the CDR3: TGTGCCAGCAGGGAGAGTTCTGGAAACACCATATATTTT. Protein: CASRESSGNTIYF.

This clone was detected only a few times. The chain couples TRBV5-1 to TRBJ2-3; 9 bases line up with TRBD2. From germline, CDR1 is SGHRS and CDR2 YFSETQ. CDR3 length equals 16 residues. V lost 0 bases to trimming and J lost 4 bases; unmatched junction nucleotides: 6. The CDR3 spells CASSLAPSGVADTQYF. The CDR3 DNA is TGCGCCAGCAGCTTGGCGCCTAGCGGGGTAGCAGATACGCAGTATTTT.

The chain couples TRBV6-1 to TRBJ2-3; TRBD2 matches 11 bases. The germline V gene has CDR1 MNHNS and CDR2 SASEGT. With 3 bases clipped from V and 2 bases from J, the junction kept 4 bases outside the gene matches. This CDR3 region has 16 residues. CDR3 in DNA: TGTGCCAGCAGTGACCTACTAGCGGGAGTCACAGATACGCAGTATTTT. Translation gives CASSDLLAGVTDTQYF.

This rearrangement joins TRBV29-1 to TRBJ2-2; D possibly corresponds to TRBD1 (5 bases). Trimming pared 2 bases from V and 1 base from J, leaving 8 bases between. The V gene's germline CDR1 is SQVTM and CDR2 ANQGSEA. The CDR3 length is 14 residues. The CDR3 nucleotides read TGCAGCGTTGAACAGGGTTTGAACACCGGGGAGCTGTTTTTT. It yields the protein CSVEQGLNTGELFF.

This clone is a singleton in its sample. The chain recombines TRBV7-2 with TRBJ1-2, with D uncertain. The CDR3 loop spans 14 amino acids. V lost 5 bases and J lost 2, with 12 bases in between. Germline V CDR1 and CDR2: SGHTA, FQGNSA. The CDR3 here is CASSQERANYGYTF. DNA for the CDR3: TGTGCCAGCAGCCAAGAACGTGCGAACTATGGCTACACCTTC.

The genes are TRBV5-1 and TRBJ1-4; D is possibly TRBD1 (5 bases). Germline V CDR1 and CDR2: SGHRS, YFSETQ. The CDR3 has 13 residues. With 6 bases removed from V and 2 bases from J, the gap between germline ends came to 8 bases. This CDR3 is CASKSGTNEKLFF. The CDR3 DNA sequence: TGCGCCAGCAAGTCAGGGACTAATGAAAAACTGTTTTTT.

This chain connects TRBV12-5 to TRBJ1-1, with unresolved D. CDR3 length: 19 amino acids. CDR1 LGHNT and CDR2 FRNRAP come from the germline V gene. Trimming shortened V by 3 bases and J by 2 bases, and 25 bases separated the two germline ends. This CDR3 is CASGLNPIGLGVTNTEAFF. The CDR3 DNA follows: TGTGCTAGTGGTTTAAACCCCATTGGCCTGGGAGTAACAAACACTGAAGCTTTCTTT.

This chain links TRBV5-8 with TRBJ1-2, with D possibly TRBD1 on 6 matching bases. From germline, CDR1 is SGHTS and CDR2 YDEGEE. The CDR3 has 14 amino acids. Trimming took 2 bases from V and 1 from J, leaving 9 bases between them. The CDR3 sequence: CASSLDRSNYGYTF. The CDR3 DNA reads as TGTGCCAGCAGCTTAGACAGGAGTAACTATGGCTACACCTTC. Using reference TRBV5-8 and TRBJ1-2 for the parts outside the CDR3, the full variable domain is EAGVTQSPTHLIKTRGQQATLRCSPISGHTSVYWYQQALGLGLQFLLWYDEGEERNRGNFPPRFSGRQFPNYSSELNVNALELEDSALYLCASSLDRSNYGYTFGSGTRLTVV.

J is TRBJ2-7 and V is TRBV5-6; D might be TRBD1 (6 bases). Germline V CDR1 and CDR2: SGHDT, YYEEEE. Trimming shortened V by 4 bases and J by 3 bases, and 20 bases separated the two germline ends. The CDR3 is made up of 16 amino acids. Here the CDR3 reads CASSPIAQGKIYEQYF. The DNA for the CDR3 is TGTGCCAGCAGCCCCATTGCTCAGGGGAAGATCTACGAGCAGTACTTC.

This clone was counted only a few times. This chain joins TRBV5-1 and TRBJ2-3, with D possibly matching TRBD2 (6 bases). V was cut by 4 bases and J by 4 bases, with 16 bases left in between. The CDR3 consists of 15 residues. Per the germline V gene, CDR1 is SGHRS and CDR2 is YFSETQ. For the CDR3, the DNA is TGCGCCAGCAGCCGCCTCGGGGGACCCTCAGATACGCAGTATTTT. Its translation is CASSRLGGPSDTQYF.

The chain links TRBV11-2 to TRBJ2-5; D uncertain. Between the trimmed V and J ends, which lost 0 bases and 0 bases, there was a span of 5 bases. The length of the CDR3 is 14 residues. The germline CDR1 and CDR2 sequences are SGHAT and FQNNGV. The CDR3 region is CASSLDYYQETQYF. CDR3 nucleotides: TGTGCCAGCAGCTTAGATTATTACCAAGAGACCCAGTACTTC.

The CDR3, as DNA: TGCGCCAGCAGCTTGTTGGCAAGCTCCTACGAGCAGTACTTC. Translating it yields CASSLLASSYEQYF. This rearrangement joins TRBV5-1 to TRBJ2-7; no firm D call. In germline, CDR1 is SGHRS, CDR2 YFSETQ. The CDR3 runs to 14 residues. V was shortened by 1 base and J by 0 bases, with 8 bases between the two germline ends.

The rearrangement joins TRBV12-5 to TRBJ2-1; D gene uncertain. This CDR3 contains 12 residues. Germline loops: CDR1 LGHNT, CDR2 FRNRAP. V lost 3 bases and J lost 4, with 4 bases in between. The CDR3 sequence: CASGLLYNEQFF. The CDR3 coding sequence is TGTGCTAGTGGTTTATTATACAATGAGCAGTTCTTC.